These 19 T cell receptor beta chains were sequenced from one sample in a study of blood T cell repertoires in COVID-19. The assay was immunoSEQ multiplex PCR, and TCRdb's table has in-frame clones only and misses some. Here the sample spans about 210,000 clones, roughly 81% being singletons. The sample was peripheral blood. The receptor source for this set is a woman between 45 and 60 years old with active or convalescent COVID-19.

This chain joins TRBV4-1 and TRBJ2-3; D gene ambiguous. Trimming left V 0 bases short and J 0 bases short, with 10 bases between. This CDR3 is built from 16 residues. Germline V CDR1 and CDR2: MGHRA, YSYEKL. The CDR3 spells CASSQEMRASTDTQYF. CDR3 coding DNA: TGCGCCAGCAGCCAAGAGATGCGTGCTAGCACAGATACGCAGTATTTT.

This clone was found once. The CDR3 sequence is CASSWRAPSNQPQHF. The CDR3 bases are TGTGCCAGCAGCTGGCGGGCCCCGAGCAATCAGCCCCAGCATTTT. This chain joins TRBV6-5 and TRBJ1-5; D is uncertain. The CDR3 is made up of 15 amino acids. Germline-derived CDR1 and CDR2 are MNHEY and SVGAGI. Trimming stripped 6 bases from V and 1 base from J, with 13 bases between.

CDR3 amino acids: CASSVGAASEYNEQFF. CDR3 sequence (DNA): TGTGCCAGCAGCGTAGGGGCGGCTAGCGAGTACAATGAGCAGTTCTTC. J is TRBJ2-1 and V is TRBV9; D perhaps matches TRBD2 (6 bases). Deletions cut 0 bases from V and 4 bases from J, with 14 bases between. The CDR3 consists of 16 residues. From germline, CDR1 is SGDLS and CDR2 YYNGEE.

The CDR3 loop reads CAWSGTAASPLHF. The CDR3 coding sequence is TGTGCCTGGAGCGGGACAGCGGCCTCACCCCTCCACTTT. The rearrangement joins TRBV30 to TRBJ1-6, with TRBD1 matching over 7 bases. This CDR3 spans 13 amino acids. In germline, CDR1 is GTSNPN, CDR2 SVGIG (reference sequence). Unmatched junction bases numbered 6, after V lost 3 bases and J lost 10 bases.

The chain is built from TRBV19 and TRBJ1-5; no clear D. CDR1 is LNHDA, CDR2 SQIVND, per germline (reference sequence). CDR3 length: 15 residues. Between the trimmed V and J ends, which lost 3 bases and 3 bases, there was a span of 12 bases. The CDR3 here is CASSIQLDSNQPQHF. The CDR3 nucleotides read TGTGCCAGTAGTATTCAACTCGATTCCAATCAGCCCCAGCATTTT.

V and J are TRBV7-2 and TRBJ1-5, with D perhaps matching TRBD1 (6 bases). Germline V gives CDR1 SGHTA, CDR2 FQGNSA. CDR3 length: 13 amino acids. The germline V and J ends were trimmed by 6 bases and 5 bases, with 11 bases remaining between them. CDR3 sequence (DNA): TGTGCCAGCAGTCAGAGGACAGATCAGCCCCAGCATTTT. It yields the protein CASSQRTDQPQHF.

This rearrangement joins TRBV28 to TRBJ1-5; 11 bases match TRBD1. The CDR3 runs 14 residues. Per germline, CDR1 MDHEN and CDR2 SYDVKM. V was clipped by 7 bases and J by 6 bases; unmatched bases: 5. The CDR3 region is CASKRDRGFQPQHF. DNA for the CDR3: TGTGCCAGCAAGAGGGACAGGGGGTTTCAGCCCCAGCATTTT.

V and J are TRBV2 and TRBJ2-7; 8 nucleotides match TRBD1. Looked up from germline, CDR1 is SNHLY and CDR2 is FYNNEI. V shed 3 bases and J 4 bases; nucleotides not matched to a gene: 11. CDR3 length: 16 residues. This chain's CDR3 is CASSEGSGTGGYEQYV. The CDR3 region has the DNA TGTGCCAGCAGTGAGGGGAGCGGTACAGGGGGGTACGAGCAGTACGTC.

The chain carries TRBV24-1 and TRBJ1-3; D is perhaps TRBD1 (5 bases). The V gene lost 2 bases and the J gene lost 2 bases, with 6 bases spanning the gap. Germline-derived CDR1 and CDR2 are KGHDR and SFDVKD. This CDR3 region has 14 residues. The DNA of the CDR3 is TGTGCCACCAGTGATTCCAGGGCTGGAAACACCATATATTTT. This sequence encodes CATSDSRAGNTIYF.

The rearrangement links TRBV5-1 to TRBJ2-3, with 10 bases identical to TRBD2. Germline CDR1 is SGHRS and CDR2 is YFSETQ. This CDR3 is built from 15 residues. V trimming: 4 bases; J trimming: 7 bases; junction bases outside the gene matches: 9. This chain's CDR3 is CASSTTSGDKNTQYF. The DNA of the CDR3 is TGCGCCAGCAGCACCACTAGCGGGGACAAGAATACGCAGTATTTT.

This chain joins TRBV5-1 and TRBJ2-3; 9 bases fit TRBD1. The CDR3 has 15 residues. The V gene end was trimmed by 5 bases and the J gene end by 2 bases; junction bases not matched to a gene: 6. Germline CDR1 and CDR2: SGHRS and YFSETQ. The CDR3 region is CASRRDRELTDTQYF. The CDR3 DNA sequence: TGCGCCAGCAGAAGGGACAGGGAGCTCACAGATACGCAGTATTTT.

The rearrangement links TRBV12-5 to TRBJ2-3; TRBD2 matches at 7 bases. The germline gives CDR1 LGHNT, CDR2 FRNRAP. J gave up 2 bases and V 5 bases, and 4 bases lay outside the gene matches. The length of the CDR3 is 14 residues. The CDR3 loop reads CASGPGTNTDTQYF. The CDR3 DNA reads as TGTGCTAGTGGTCCCGGGACTAACACAGATACGCAGTATTTT.

This chain joins TRBV5-1 and TRBJ2-3; 8 bases are shared with TRBD1. The CDR3 extends over 15 amino acids. Trimming at V came to 1 base and at J to 3 bases, leaving 4 bases not matched to a gene. Germline values: CDR1 SGHRS, CDR2 YFSETQ. The CDR3 region has the DNA TGCGCCAGCAGCTTGACCGACAGGGGAACAGATACGCAGTATTTT. It yields the protein CASSLTDRGTDTQYF.

This clone has a handful of counts. This rearrangement joins TRBV9 to TRBJ2-1; 13 bases agree with TRBD2. CDR3 length equals 16 residues. The ends lost 4 bases at V and 3 bases at J; junction bases unmatched: 4. Germline-derived CDR1 and CDR2 are SGDLS and YYNGEE. The CDR3 DNA is TGTGCCAGCAGCTCCCGACTAGCGGGGGGCTACAATGAGCAGTTCTTC. Translation: CASSSRLAGGYNEQFF.

The V call is TRBV5-8, the J call TRBJ1-1; perhaps TRBD1 as D (5 bases). This CDR3 region has 15 residues. Trimming cost V 6 bases and J 0 bases, with 15 bases left between them. Germline CDR1 reads SGHTS; CDR2 reads YDEGEE. The CDR3 DNA sequence: TGTGCCAGCACCCGAGGATGGGGGGTGAACACTGAAGCTTTCTTT. It specifies CASTRGWGVNTEAFF.

This chain joins TRBV6-1 and TRBJ2-7, with TRBD1 as a possible D gene (5 bases). V was trimmed by 1 base and J by 3 bases, leaving 13 bases between them. The CDR3 is 15 amino acids. Germline lookup yields CDR1 MNHNS and CDR2 SASEGT. The DNA for the CDR3 is TGTGCCAGCAGTGAAGTGTCAGGGTCCCACTACGAGCAGTACGTC. As protein: CASSEVSGSHYEQYV.

The chain uses TRBV4-1 and TRBJ1-2, with 7 bases lining up with TRBD1. CDR1 is MGHRA and CDR2 is YSYEKL in the germline V gene. This CDR3 region has 13 residues. Unmatched junction bases numbered 5, after V lost 4 bases and J lost 6 bases. The CDR3 DNA is TGCGCCAGCAGCCTCCGGGACAGTCATGGCTACACCTTC. This encodes CASSLRDSHGYTF.

J is TRBJ1-1 and V is TRBV28; D is undetermined. The CDR3 runs to 11 residues. Germline assignment: CDR1 MDHEN and CDR2 SYDVKM. Trimming took 3 bases from V and 5 from J, leaving 4 bases between them. CDR3 sequence: CASSLETEAFF. The CDR3 bases are TGTGCCAGCAGTTTGGAGACTGAAGCTTTCTTT.

In DNA, the CDR3 is TGTGCCAGCAGTGTACAGGGTAACTATGGCTACACCTTC. Translation gives CASSVQGNYGYTF. The chain carries TRBV6-1 and TRBJ1-2; the D gene is possibly TRBD1 (6 bases). Trimming pared 4 bases from V and 1 base from J, leaving 7 bases between. This CDR3 contains 13 residues. Germline loops: CDR1 MNHNS, CDR2 SASEGT.